This TCR beta chain was captured by sequencing in a study of somatic mutations in cytotoxic T cells in rheumatoid arthritis (dated by TCRdb to 2015 to 2018). With regard to the full study: Some T-cell populations stained with V beta antibodies were sorted by flow on a FACSAria II or Sony SH800 to nearly 100% purity, with sorted V beta1+ cells additionally subjected to TCRB sequencing. To characterize clonality, the study used TCRB deep sequencing while asking whether somatic mutations are carried by expanded CD8+ T-cell clones in newly diagnosed, untreated rheumatoid arthritis. A total of roughly 60 rheumatoid arthritis patients and under 25 healthy controls underwent TCRB deep sequencing. Patient and control groups had essentially identical median ages. Summary of the overall study and its limitations: The slight TRBV07 underrepresentation in patients was not adjusted for multiple comparisons. In about an eighth of the 65 patients the largest CD8+ clone exceeded 20% of CD8+ cells, and several identical CD8+ TCRB sequences were shared between blood and synovial fluid. CD8+ clonality increased with age in patients (Spearman r ≈ 0.5) but not in healthy controls. There was no significant difference in CD8+ T-cell clonality between rheumatoid arthritis patients and age-matched healthy controls. Viral specificity could not be ruled out by absence from virus-specific databases, and the antigen targets of the expanded CD8+ clones remained unknown.

The CDR3 has 12 amino acids, counting the end cysteine and phenylalanine. Only CDR3 DNA remains: 36 bases, in frame from the first base. After removal of 4 bases from V and 12 bases from J, the junction retains 8 bases not matched to a gene. The CDR1 and CDR2 encoded by the germline V gene are SGHDT and YYEEEE. TCRB CDR3 sequencing used the immunoSEQ assay on genomic DNA. For the original study's pipeline: Nothing other than productive TCRB rearrangements was included in the analyses. Clonality was expressed as a Shannon entropy-based productive clonality index, with each clone defined by a unique TCRB CDR3 sequence. Repertoire overlap for a pair of samples was computed from each clone's template counts relative to total templates per sample. V-gene usage from TCRB sequencing and V-gene usage measured by flow cytometry were correlated (Spearman r of 0.6 to 0.7). The clones in this table, taken by TCRdb from immuneACCESS, are in-frame only. Not every clone is retained; where verified, under half of the shortfall comes from an unresolved V gene, and the cause of the rest is unknown. V and J calls and clone size come straight from that table; D and trimming were deduced from the DNA. The sample table contains about 18,000 clones; only one count was recorded for more than 60% of them. The ten top clones hold less than 25% of the sample.

This clone was picked up a small number of times. The specificity of this receptor is unknown. Base qualities are not recorded, but no much larger clone differs from it by a single base. Buffy coats from roughly 19 blood donors served as healthy controls, a group that was approximately 58% female with a median age of about 60 years (range about 20-70). Flow cytometry confirmed the purity of CD4+ and CD8+ cells that had been isolated by positive magnetic bead selection on an AutoMACS. Peripheral blood mononuclear cells were isolated by Ficoll-Paque PLUS density gradient separation. DNA from CD4-enriched, CD8-enriched or PBMC samples was extracted using Nucleospin Tissue or Tissue XS kits and then quantified on a Qubit 2.0 fluorometer.

The TCR originated in an older woman in good health. The chain was built from TRBV5-6 and TRBJ1-1; 8 middle bases align to TRBD1. Material for sequencing was CD8+ T cells sorted from blood. The CDR3 has the sequence CASSPYRGNTFF. In nucleotides, the sequence is TGTGCCAGCAGCCCGTACAGGGGGAATACTTTCTTT.